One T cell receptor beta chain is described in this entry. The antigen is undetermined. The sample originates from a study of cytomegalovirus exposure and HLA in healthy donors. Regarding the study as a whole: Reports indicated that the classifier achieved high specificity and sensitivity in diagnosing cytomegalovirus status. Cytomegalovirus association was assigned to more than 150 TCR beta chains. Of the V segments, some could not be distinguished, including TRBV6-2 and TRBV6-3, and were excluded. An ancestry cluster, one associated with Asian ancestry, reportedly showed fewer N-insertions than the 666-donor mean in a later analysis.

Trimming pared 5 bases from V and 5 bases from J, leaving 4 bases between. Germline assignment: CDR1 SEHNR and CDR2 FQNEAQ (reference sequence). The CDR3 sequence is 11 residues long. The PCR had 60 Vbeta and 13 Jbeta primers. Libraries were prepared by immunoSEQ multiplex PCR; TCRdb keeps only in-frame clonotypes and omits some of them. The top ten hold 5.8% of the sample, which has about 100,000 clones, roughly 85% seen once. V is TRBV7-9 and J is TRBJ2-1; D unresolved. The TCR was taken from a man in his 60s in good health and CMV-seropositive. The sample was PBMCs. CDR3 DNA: TGTGCCAGCAGCATAAACAATGAGCAGTTCTTC. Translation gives CASSINNEQFF.